The next 21 T cell receptor beta chains were all read from a single sample in a study of radiotherapy plus CTLA-4 blockade in lung cancer. Sequencing was performed with immunoSEQ multiplex PCR; in TCRdb, only in-frame clones are kept and a portion is missing. The sample carries about 110,000 clones, roughly 84% recorded once. The source material was peripheral blood, sampled from a patient treated with radiotherapy plus ipilimumab. The receptors originated from a human donor with non-small cell lung cancer that progressed on radiotherapy plus ipilimumab. Some clones in this sample may be carry-over from other donors' samples.

CDR3 nucleotides: TGCGCCAGCAGCCAAGAAGGGGGCAGGCGGTCACCCCTCCACTTT. Translated: CASSQEGGRRSPLHF. The chain carries TRBV4-1 and TRBJ1-6, with 7 bases matching TRBD1. The CDR3 is 15 amino acids. V shed 0 bases and J 10 bases; nucleotides not matched to a gene: 6. Germline values: CDR1 MGHRA, CDR2 YSYEKL.

The gene calls are TRBV4-1 and TRBJ2-1, with unresolved D. V gave up 0 bases and J gave up 9 bases, with 12 bases separating them. This CDR3 spans 14 amino acids. Germline V gene lookup returns CDR1 MGHRA and CDR2 YSYEKL. Written as DNA, the CDR3 is TGCGCCAGCAGCCAAGATCGAGGCGTCTTTGAGCAGTTCTTC. It yields the protein CASSQDRGVFEQFF.

This chain links TRBV4-2 with TRBJ1-6; D possibly corresponds to TRBD1 (6 bases). Germline V gene lookup returns CDR1 LGHNA and CDR2 YNFKEQ. V was clipped by 4 bases and J by 0 bases, with 16 bases between them. The CDR3 length is 18 residues. Here the CDR3 DNA reads TGTGCCAGCAGCCTTGAAGGGGGGGCTAGCTCCTATAATTCACCCCTCCACTTT. It translates to CASSLEGGASSYNSPLHF.

J is TRBJ2-7 and V is TRBV9; no definite D call. The germline gives CDR1 SGDLS, CDR2 YYNGEE. The CDR3 contains 15 residues. Trimming removed 2 bases from V and 3 bases from J, with 15 bases in between. The DNA of the CDR3 is TGTGCCAGCAGCGTTAACAGCGCTATTTACTACGAGCAGTACTTC. This gives the protein CASSVNSAIYYEQYF.

The V gene is TRBV7-3, the J gene TRBJ1-1, with TRBD1 matching over 8 bases. The CDR3 spans 15 residues. The V segment lost 4 bases and the J segment 2 bases; nucleotides outside the gene matches: 6. The germline CDR1 and CDR2 sequences are SGHTA and FQGTGA. CDR3 region: CASSSGQGDNTEAFF. DNA for the CDR3: TGTGCCAGCAGCTCCGGACAGGGCGATAACACTGAAGCTTTCTTT.

This chain connects TRBV27 to TRBJ1-2, with a tentative D call TRBD1 (6 bases). The V gene's germline CDR1 is MNHEY and CDR2 SMNVEV (reference sequence). The CDR3 extends over 13 amino acids. V lost 2 bases and J lost 8, with 12 bases in between. The CDR3, as DNA: TGTGCCAGCAGTTTAAGAGGGGGTTACGGCTACACCTTC. This encodes CASSLRGGYGYTF.

V usage is TRBV9 and J usage is TRBJ1-6; possibly TRBD1 for D (5 bases). Deletions cut 0 bases from V and 1 base from J, with 14 bases between. The CDR3 has 18 residues. Germline V gene sequence: CDR1 SGDLS, CDR2 YYNGEE. The CDR3 nucleotides are TGTGCCAGCAGCGTAGGGGGGGTGGATGGATCCTATAATTCACCCCTCCACTTT. Translating it yields CASSVGGVDGSYNSPLHF.

This chain joins TRBV27 and TRBJ2-4; the D is unclear. The CDR3 has 14 amino acids. CDR1 is MNHEY and CDR2 is SMNVEV in the germline V gene (reference sequence). The V end lost 2 bases, the J end lost 9 bases, and 14 bases lay between the germline ends. CDR3 sequence reads: CASSLATTMGIQYF. The CDR3 DNA reads as TGTGCCAGCAGTTTAGCCACGACCATGGGCATTCAGTACTTC.

The rearrangement uses TRBV13 and TRBJ2-3; 10 bases fit TRBD2. J lost 5 bases, V lost 2 bases, and 13 bases had no gene match. The CDR3 contains 18 residues. CDR1 is PRHDT and CDR2 is FYEKMQ in the germline V gene (reference sequence). The CDR3 DNA sequence: TGTGCCAGCAGCTTAAAACGGGAGCGGGGGGGCCGGGGAGATACGCAGTATTTT. This sequence encodes CASSLKRERGGRGDTQYF.

This clone was observed a single time. V and J are TRBV2 and TRBJ2-7; D gene uncertain. The CDR3 totals 11 residues. The germline V gene has CDR1 SNHLY and CDR2 FYNNEI. V was pared by 4 bases and J by 7 bases, with 8 bases between. In DNA, the CDR3 is TGTGCCAGCAGTGTTTCGTGGGAGCAGTACTTC. Its protein is CASSVSWEQYF.

The CDR3 sequence: CASSSTGTDGYTF. CDR3 DNA: TGTGCCAGCAGCTCGACCGGGACAGATGGCTACACCTTC. The rearrangement joins TRBV7-9 to TRBJ1-2; 7 bases map to TRBD1. The CDR3 sequence is 13 residues long. Germline CDR1 and CDR2: SEHNR and FQNEAQ (reference sequence). The J segment lost 6 bases and the V segment lost 4 bases, leaving 5 bases of the junction unmatched.

A few counts support this clone. The CDR3 sequence is CASSLATSGTQYF. In DNA, the CDR3 is TGTGCCAGCAGCCTGGCAACTAGCGGGACCCAGTACTTC. The chain uses TRBV7-2 and TRBJ2-5; 8 nucleotides match TRBD2. V shed 5 bases and J 7 bases; nucleotides not matched to a gene: 6. CDR1 SGHTA and CDR2 FQGNSA come from the germline V gene. CDR3 length: 13 residues.

A single count supports this clone. The chain links TRBV11-2 to TRBJ1-5; D unclear. V was cut by 2 bases and J by 1 base, with 9 bases left in between. The CDR3 covers 15 residues. The germline V gene encodes CDR1 SGHAT and CDR2 FQNNGV. This CDR3 is CASSLSIRSNQPQHF. As DNA, the CDR3 is TGTGCCAGCAGCTTATCCATCAGAAGCAATCAGCCCCAGCATTTT.

This chain uses TRBV4-2 with TRBJ1-2; a possible D gene is TRBD1 (6 bases). The CDR3 is made up of 15 amino acids. V lost 3 bases, J lost 5 bases, and 16 bases lay in between. Germline V gives CDR1 LGHNA, CDR2 YNFKEQ. CDR3 amino acids: CASSQPEGGRYGYTF. CDR3 DNA sequence: TGTGCCAGCAGCCAGCCTGAAGGGGGGAGGTATGGCTACACCTTC.

This clone was observed a single time. V usage is TRBV29-1 and J usage is TRBJ2-1, with D perhaps assigned TRBD1 or TRBD2 (5 bases each). Trimming pared 5 bases from V and 9 bases from J, leaving 17 bases between. This CDR3 is built from 13 residues. Germline V gene data show CDR1 as SQVTM and CDR2 as ANQGSEA. CDR3 nucleotides: TGCAGCGTTTCTCTAGACAGCGGCGGTGAGCAGTTCTTC. Its translation: CSVSLDSGGEQFF.

V and J are TRBV29-1 and TRBJ1-2; TRBD1 aligns across 7 bases. Germline assignment: CDR1 SQVTM and CDR2 ANQGSEA. The trim removed 0 bases at V and 4 bases at J, leaving 8 bases unmatched. The CDR3 runs 15 residues. The CDR3, as DNA: TGCAGCGTTGAAGATTCAGGGGGTGTGGGCTATGGCTACACCTTC. This codes for CSVEDSGGVGYGYTF.

The V gene is TRBV4-1, the J gene TRBJ1-4, with D perhaps matching TRBD1 (5 bases). Deletions cut 0 bases from V and 4 bases from J, with 15 bases between. The CDR3 runs to 17 residues. In germline, CDR1 is MGHRA, CDR2 YSYEKL. CDR3 region: CASSQDMRAGHNEKLFF. DNA of the CDR3: TGCGCCAGCAGCCAAGATATGCGTGCAGGGCATAATGAAAAACTGTTTTTT.

The rearrangement uses TRBV5-6 and TRBJ1-2; D remains ambiguous. The V end was cut by 3 bases, the J end by 3 bases, with 6 bases between. Germline V CDR1 and CDR2: SGHDT, YYEEEE. This CDR3 spans 12 amino acids. The CDR3 DNA reads TGTGCCAGCAGCTCTAGGGACTATGGCTACACCTTC. Its protein product is CASSSRDYGYTF. The whole variable domain, filled in from reference TRBV5-6 and TRBJ1-2, reads DAGVTQSPTHLIKTRGQQVTLRCSPKSGHDTVSWYQQALGQGPQFIFQYYEEEERQRGNFPDRFSGHQFPNYSSELNVNALLLGDSALYLCASSSRDYGYTFGSGTRLTVV.

This chain uses TRBV4-1 with TRBJ1-2; D is unresolved. This CDR3 is 15 amino acids long. V shed 4 bases and J shed 5 bases, with 17 bases lying between them. CDR1 is MGHRA and CDR2 is YSYEKL in the germline V gene. CDR3 nucleotides: TGCGCCAGCAGCCTGAGGGAAGGGTCGGAGTATGGCTACACCTTC. Its translation: CASSLREGSEYGYTF.

The chain couples TRBV9 to TRBJ1-3; the D is unclear. Deletions cut 3 bases from V and 3 bases from J, with 10 bases between. The CDR3 spans 14 residues. Per the germline V gene, CDR1 is SGDLS and CDR2 is YYNGEE. The CDR3, as DNA: TGTGCCAGCAGCGAGACCCCTTTTGGAAACACCATATATTTT. Translation gives CASSETPFGNTIYF. Full variable domain (missing parts from reference TRBV9 and TRBJ1-3): DSGVTQTPKHLITATGQRVTLRCSPRSGDLSVYWYQQSLDQGLQFLIQYYNGEERAKGNILERFSAQQFPDLHSELNLSSLELGDSALYFCASSETPFGNTIYFGEGSWLTVV.

This clone was counted between two and nine times. The chain uses TRBV2 and TRBJ2-1; 9 bases line up with TRBD2. In germline, CDR1 is SNHLY, CDR2 FYNNEI. The CDR3 covers 14 residues. The junction had 6 bases not matched to a gene; V was cut back by 5 bases and J by 7 bases. CDR3 amino acids: CASSPSGASNEQFF. DNA of the CDR3: TGTGCCAGCAGTCCTAGCGGGGCCTCTAATGAGCAGTTCTTC.